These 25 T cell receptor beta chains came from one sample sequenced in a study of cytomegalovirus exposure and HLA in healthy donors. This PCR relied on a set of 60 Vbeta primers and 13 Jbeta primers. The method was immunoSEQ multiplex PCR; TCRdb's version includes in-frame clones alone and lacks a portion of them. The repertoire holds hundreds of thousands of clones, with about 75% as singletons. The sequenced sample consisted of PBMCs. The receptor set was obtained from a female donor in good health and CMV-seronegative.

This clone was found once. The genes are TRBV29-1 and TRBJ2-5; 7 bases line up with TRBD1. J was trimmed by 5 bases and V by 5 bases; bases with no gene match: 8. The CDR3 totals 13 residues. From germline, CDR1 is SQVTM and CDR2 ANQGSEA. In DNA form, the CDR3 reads TGCAGCGTTAGAGACAGGGTCTGGGAGACCCAGTACTTC. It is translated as CSVRDRVWETQYF.

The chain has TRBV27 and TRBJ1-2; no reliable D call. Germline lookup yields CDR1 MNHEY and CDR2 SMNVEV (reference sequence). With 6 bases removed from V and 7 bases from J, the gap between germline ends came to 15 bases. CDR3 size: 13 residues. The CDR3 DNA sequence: TGTGCCAGCAGGTACGAATTCCAGCGTGGCTACACCTTC. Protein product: CASRYEFQRGYTF.

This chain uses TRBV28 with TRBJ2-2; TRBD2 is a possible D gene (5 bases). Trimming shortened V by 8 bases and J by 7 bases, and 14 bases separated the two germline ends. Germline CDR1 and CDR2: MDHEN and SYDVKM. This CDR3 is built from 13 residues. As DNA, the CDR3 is TGTGCCAGCGGGGAAAGAGGGATCGGGGAGCTGTTTTTT. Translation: CASGERGIGELFF.

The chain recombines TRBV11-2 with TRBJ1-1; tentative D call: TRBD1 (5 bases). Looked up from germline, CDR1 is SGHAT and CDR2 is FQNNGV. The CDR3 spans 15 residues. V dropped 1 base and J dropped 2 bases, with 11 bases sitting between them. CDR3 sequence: CASSLVGGSNTEAFF. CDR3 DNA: TGTGCCAGCAGCTTAGTGGGGGGGAGCAACACTGAAGCTTTCTTT. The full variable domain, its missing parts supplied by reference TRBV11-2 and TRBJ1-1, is EAGVAQSPRYKIIEKRQSVAFWCNPISGHATLYWYQQILGQGPKLLIQFQNNGVVDDSQLPKDRFSAERLKGVDSTLKIQPAKLEDSAVYLCASSLVGGSNTEAFFGQGTRLTVV.

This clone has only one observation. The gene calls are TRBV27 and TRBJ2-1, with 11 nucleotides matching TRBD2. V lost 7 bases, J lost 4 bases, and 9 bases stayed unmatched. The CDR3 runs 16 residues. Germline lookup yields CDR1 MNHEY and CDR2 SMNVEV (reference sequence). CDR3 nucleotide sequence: TGTGCCAGCACCCTGGGTGGGACTAGCGGTTACAATGAGCAGTTCTTC. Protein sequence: CASTLGGTSGYNEQFF.

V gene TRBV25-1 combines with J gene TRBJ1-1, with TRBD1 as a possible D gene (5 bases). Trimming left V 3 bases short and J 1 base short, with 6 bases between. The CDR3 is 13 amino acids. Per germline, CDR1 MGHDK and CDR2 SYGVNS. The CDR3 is CASSEGPNTEAFF. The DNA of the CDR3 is TGTGCCAGCAGTGAGGGGCCGAACACTGAAGCTTTCTTT. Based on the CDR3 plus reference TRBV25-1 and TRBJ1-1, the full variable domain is EADIYQTPRYLVIGTGKKITLECSQTMGHDKMYWYQQDPGMELHLIHYSYGVNSTEKGDLSSESTVSRIRTEHFPLTLESARPSHTSQYLCASSEGPNTEAFFGQGTRLTVV.

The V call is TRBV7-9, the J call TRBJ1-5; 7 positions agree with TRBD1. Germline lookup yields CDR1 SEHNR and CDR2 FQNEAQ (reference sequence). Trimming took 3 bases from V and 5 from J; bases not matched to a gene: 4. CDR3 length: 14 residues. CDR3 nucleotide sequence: TGTGCCAGCAGCTTGGCCAGGGGGGATCAGCCCCAGCATTTT. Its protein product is CASSLARGDQPQHF.

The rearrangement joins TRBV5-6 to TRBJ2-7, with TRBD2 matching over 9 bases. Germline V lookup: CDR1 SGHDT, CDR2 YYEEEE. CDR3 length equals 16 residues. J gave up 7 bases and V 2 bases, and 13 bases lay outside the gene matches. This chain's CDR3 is CASSLRAGGSVGEQYF. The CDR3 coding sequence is TGTGCCAGCAGCTTACGAGCGGGGGGATCTGTTGGGGAGCAGTACTTC.

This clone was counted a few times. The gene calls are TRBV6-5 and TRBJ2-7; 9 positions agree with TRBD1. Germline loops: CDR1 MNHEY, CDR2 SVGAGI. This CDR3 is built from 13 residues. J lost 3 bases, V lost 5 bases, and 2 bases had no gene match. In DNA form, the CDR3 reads TGTGCCAGCAGTCAGGGACAGGGCTACGAGCAGTACTTC. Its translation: CASSQGQGYEQYF.

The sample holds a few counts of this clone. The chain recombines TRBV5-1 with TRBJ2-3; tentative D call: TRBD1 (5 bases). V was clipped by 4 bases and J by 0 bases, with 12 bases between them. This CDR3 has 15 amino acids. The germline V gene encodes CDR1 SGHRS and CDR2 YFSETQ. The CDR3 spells CASSPLGRSTDTQYF. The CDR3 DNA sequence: TGCGCCAGCAGCCCCCTGGGGCGGAGCACAGATACGCAGTATTTT.

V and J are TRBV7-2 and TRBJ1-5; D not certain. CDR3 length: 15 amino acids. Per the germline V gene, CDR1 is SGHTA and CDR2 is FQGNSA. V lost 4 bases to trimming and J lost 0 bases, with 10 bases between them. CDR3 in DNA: TGTGCCAGCAGCTCCTCGGGGTATAGCAATCAGCCCCAGCATTTT. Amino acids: CASSSSGYSNQPQHF.

In nucleotides, the CDR3 is TGTGCCAGCAGCTTAATAGCGGGACACCAAGAGACCCAGTACTTC. Protein product: CASSLIAGHQETQYF. V and J are TRBV7-3 and TRBJ2-5; 8 bases are a match to TRBD2. The CDR3 sequence is 15 residues long. CDR1 is SGHTA, CDR2 FQGTGA, per germline. V was pared by 1 base and J by 0 bases, with 1 base of the junction left unmatched.

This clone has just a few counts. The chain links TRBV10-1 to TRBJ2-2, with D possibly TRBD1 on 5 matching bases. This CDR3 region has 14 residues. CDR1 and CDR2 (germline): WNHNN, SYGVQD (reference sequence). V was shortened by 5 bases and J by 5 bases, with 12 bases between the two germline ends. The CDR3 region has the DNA TGCGCCAGCAGTAAGGGGCATACAACCGGGGAGCTGTTTTTT. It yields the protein CASSKGHTTGELFF.

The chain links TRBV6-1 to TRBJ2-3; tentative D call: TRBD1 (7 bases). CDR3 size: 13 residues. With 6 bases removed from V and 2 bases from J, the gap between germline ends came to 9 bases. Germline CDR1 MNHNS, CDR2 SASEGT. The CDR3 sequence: CASSRGATDTQYF. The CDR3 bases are TGTGCCAGCAGCAGGGGGGCCACAGATACGCAGTATTTT.

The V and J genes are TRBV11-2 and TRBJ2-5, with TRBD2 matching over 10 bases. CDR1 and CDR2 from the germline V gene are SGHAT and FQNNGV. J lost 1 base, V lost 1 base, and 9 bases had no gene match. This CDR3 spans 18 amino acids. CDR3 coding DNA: TGTGCCAGCAGCTTAGGAGCGGGAGGGCCCCAGTTCCAAGAGACCCAGTACTTC. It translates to CASSLGAGGPQFQETQYF.

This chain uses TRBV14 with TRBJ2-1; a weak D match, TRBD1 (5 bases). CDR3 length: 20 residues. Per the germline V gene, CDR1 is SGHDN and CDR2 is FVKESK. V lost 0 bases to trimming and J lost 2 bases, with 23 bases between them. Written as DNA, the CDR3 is TGTGCCAGCAGCCAAGACCTTCTCCGATCCTGGACAAGTCCCTACAATGAGCAGTTCTTC. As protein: CASSQDLLRSWTSPYNEQFF.

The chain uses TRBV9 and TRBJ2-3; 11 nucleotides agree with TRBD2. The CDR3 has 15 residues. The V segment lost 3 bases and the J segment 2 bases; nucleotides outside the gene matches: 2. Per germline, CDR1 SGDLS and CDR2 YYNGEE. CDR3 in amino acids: CASSGGLADTDTQYF. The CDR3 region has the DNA TGTGCCAGCAGCGGGGGACTAGCGGACACAGATACGCAGTATTTT.

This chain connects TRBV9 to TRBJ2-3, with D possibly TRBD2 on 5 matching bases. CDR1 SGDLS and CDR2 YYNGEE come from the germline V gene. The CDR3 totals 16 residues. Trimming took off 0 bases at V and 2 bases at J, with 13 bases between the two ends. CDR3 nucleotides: TGTGCCAGCAGCGTAGGAGTGGCGCGGGCCACAGATACGCAGTATTTT. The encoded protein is CASSVGVARATDTQYF.

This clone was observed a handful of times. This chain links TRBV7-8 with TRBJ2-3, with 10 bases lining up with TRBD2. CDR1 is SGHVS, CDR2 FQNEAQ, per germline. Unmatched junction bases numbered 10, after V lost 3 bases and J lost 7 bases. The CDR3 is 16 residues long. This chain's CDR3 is CASSFSSGRDVNTQYF. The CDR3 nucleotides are TGTGCCAGCAGCTTTTCAAGCGGGAGGGACGTGAATACGCAGTATTTT.

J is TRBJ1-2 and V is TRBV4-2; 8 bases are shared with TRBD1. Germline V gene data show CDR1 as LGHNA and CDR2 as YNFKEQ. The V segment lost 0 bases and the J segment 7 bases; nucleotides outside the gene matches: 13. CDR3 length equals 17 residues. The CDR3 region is CASSQDTAGGEGVGYTF. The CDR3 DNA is TGTGCCAGCAGCCAAGATACGGCAGGGGGCGAAGGGGTTGGCTACACCTTC.

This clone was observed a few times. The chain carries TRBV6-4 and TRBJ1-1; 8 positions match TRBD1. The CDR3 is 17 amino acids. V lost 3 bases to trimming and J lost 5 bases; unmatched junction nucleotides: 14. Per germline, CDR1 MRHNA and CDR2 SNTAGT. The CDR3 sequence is CASSDGQGACMGTEAFF. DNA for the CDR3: TGTGCCAGCAGTGATGGTCAGGGGGCTTGTATGGGGACTGAAGCTTTCTTT.

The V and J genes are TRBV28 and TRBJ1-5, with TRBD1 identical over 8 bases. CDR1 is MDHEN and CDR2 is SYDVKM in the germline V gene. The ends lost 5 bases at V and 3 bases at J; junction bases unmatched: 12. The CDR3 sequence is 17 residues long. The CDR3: CASSQSGTGSLNQPQHF. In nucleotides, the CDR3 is TGTGCCAGCAGTCAGTCGGGGACAGGCTCGCTCAATCAGCCCCAGCATTTT.

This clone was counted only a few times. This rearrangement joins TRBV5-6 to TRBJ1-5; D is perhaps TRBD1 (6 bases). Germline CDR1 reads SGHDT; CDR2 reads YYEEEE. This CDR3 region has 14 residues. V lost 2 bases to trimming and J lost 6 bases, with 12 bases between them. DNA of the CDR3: TGTGCCAGCAGCTTATGGCAGGGGAGTCAGCCCCAGCATTTT. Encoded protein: CASSLWQGSQPQHF.

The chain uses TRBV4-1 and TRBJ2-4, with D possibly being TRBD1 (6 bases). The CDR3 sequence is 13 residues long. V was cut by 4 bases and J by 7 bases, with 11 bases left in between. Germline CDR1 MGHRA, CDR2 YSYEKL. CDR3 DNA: TGCGCCAGCAGCCCTCCTGGACAGAACATTCAGTACTTC. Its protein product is CASSPPGQNIQYF.

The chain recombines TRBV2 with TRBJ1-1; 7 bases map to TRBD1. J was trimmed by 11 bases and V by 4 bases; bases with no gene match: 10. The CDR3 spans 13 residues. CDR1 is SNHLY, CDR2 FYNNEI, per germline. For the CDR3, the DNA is TGTGCCAGCAGTGGCACAGGGGCCCGAGATGCTTTCTTT. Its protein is CASSGTGARDAFF.